One sample yielded the 5 T cell receptor beta chains listed below, sequenced in a study of tumor-infiltrating lymphocytes in primary liver carcinoma. Germline DNA was also extracted, and blood RNA derived from unsorted whole blood. The authors made TCR beta cDNA from 400 to 600 ng total RNA with a constant-region primer. Three nested multiplex PCR rounds of slightly modified ARM-PCR generated TCR beta libraries. Running about 11 cycles apiece, the first two PCR rounds relied on TRBV1-TRBV30 forward primers together with a C-beta reverse primer. TCRdb independently ran MiXCR on the multiplex PCR reads; one entry per CDR3 protein. The sample lists 320,000 or so distinct CDR3 sequences, approximately 60% occurring once. The sample comprised peripheral blood. All receptors come from a man between 35 and 55 years old with primary liver carcinoma and hepatitis B virus infection.

This sequence joins TRBV11-2 and TRBJ1-1; D remains ambiguous. The CDR3 has 13 amino acids. Trimming cost V 8 bases and J 1 base, with 11 bases left between them. The germline V gene has CDR1 SGHAT and CDR2 FQNNGV. CDR3 loop: CASGVDGNTEAFF. In DNA form, the CDR3 reads TGTGCCAGCGGCGTGGACGGGAACACTGAAGCTTTCTTT.

The rearrangement uses TRBV4-1 and TRBJ2-3; 14 bases line up with TRBD2. The ends lost 4 bases at V and 3 bases at J; junction bases unmatched: 6. CDR3 size: 17 residues. Germline CDR1 MGHRA, CDR2 YSYEKL. The CDR3 sequence: CASSPSGTSGGTDTQYF. The CDR3 DNA reads as TGCGCCAGCAGCCCCAGTGGGACTAGCGGGGGTACAGATACGCAGTATTTT.

The rearrangement links TRBV28 to TRBJ2-7, with D perhaps TRBD2 (5 bases). Germline V gene data show CDR1 as MDHEN and CDR2 as SYDVKM. There are 16 residues in the CDR3. V lost 7 bases to trimming and J lost 6 bases, with 25 bases between them. The DNA for the CDR3 is TGTGCCAGCAACACCCCCTTAGGGAGAAGCAGGCGCGAGCAGTACTTC. This encodes CASNTPLGRSRREQYF.

The V call is TRBV6-6, the J call TRBJ2-1; no definite D call. The CDR3 totals 15 residues. V lost 2 bases to trimming and J lost 3 bases, with 11 bases between them. CDR1 is MNHNY, CDR2 SVGAGI, per germline (reference sequence). CDR3 sequence reads: CASSYSNPVYNEQFF. CDR3 bases: TGTGCCAGCAGTTACAGTAACCCTGTCTACAATGAGCAGTTCTTC.

This rearrangement joins TRBV10-2 to TRBJ1-1; the D is unclear. In germline, CDR1 is WSHSY, CDR2 SAAADI. V was shortened by 7 bases and J by 1 base, with 13 bases between the two germline ends. CDR3 length: 14 amino acids. CDR3 sequence (DNA): TGCGCCAGCACGTTGGGGATAGGGAACACTGAAGCTTTCTTT. This translates into CASTLGIGNTEAFF.